A selection of T cell receptor beta chains follows, all from one sample in a study of Ad26.COV2.S vaccination and SARS-CoV-2 variants. Data came from immunoSEQ multiplex PCR; TCRdb stores just in-frame clones and leaves some out. The repertoire holds 300,000 to 400,000 clones, 86% seen once, with around 10% in the top ten. Sequencing used peripheral blood, obtained in a trial of Ad26.COV2.S vaccine versus placebo. All receptors come from a person aged 18-65 years who received the Ad26.COV2.S COVID-19 vaccine or a placebo. Each CDR3 is given with its conserved first and last residue. Fields, in order: V gene, clone size, D gene, J gene, CDR3 DNA, CDR3 protein. The D gene is left open where the match is weak. Size tells how often a clone was seen (once, few, many) or the class of an expanded clone, and some rows leave it out.

V gene: TRBV2
clone size: -
D gene: -
J gene: TRBJ1-5
CDR3 DNA: TGTGCCAGCAGTGAAACCGTCTCGGATCAGCCCCAGCATTTT
CDR3 protein: CASSETVSDQPQHF

V gene: TRBV12-3/TRBV12-4
clone size: -
D gene: TRBD1
J gene: TRBJ1-5
CDR3 DNA: TGTGCCAGCAGCCTACAGGGGACTTCCCAGCATTTT
CDR3 protein: CASSLQGTSQHF

V gene: TRBV7-3
clone size: once
D gene: -
J gene: TRBJ2-1
CDR3 DNA: TGTGCCAGCAGCCTCGCCGGGGGAGAGCCCGGTGAGCAGTTCTTC
CDR3 protein: CASSLAGGEPGEQFF

V gene: TRBV7-9
clone size: -
D gene: -
J gene: TRBJ1-1
CDR3 DNA: TGTGCCAGCAGCTTATCCCCCCACACTGAAGCTTTCTTT
CDR3 protein: CASSLSPHTEAFF

V gene: TRBV5-1
clone size: many
D gene: -
J gene: TRBJ1-1
CDR3 DNA: TGCGCCAGCAGCTTGGGCGAAGGTGGGAACACTGAAGCTTTCTTT
CDR3 protein: CASSLGEGGNTEAFF

V gene: TRBV7-6
clone size: once
D gene: -
J gene: TRBJ2-3
CDR3 DNA: TGTGCCAGCTCCCCGAGCACAGATACGCAGTATTTT
CDR3 protein: CASSPSTDTQYF

V gene: TRBV4-3
clone size: -
D gene: -
J gene: TRBJ1-2
CDR3 DNA: TGCGCCAGCAGCCAAGATCCGGGGAGCTATGGCTACACCTTC
CDR3 protein: CASSQDPGSYGYTF

V gene: TRBV12-3/TRBV12-4
clone size: once
D gene: -
J gene: TRBJ2-5
CDR3 DNA: TGTGCCAGCAGTTTAACGGACGGAGAGACCCAGTACTTC
CDR3 protein: CASSLTDGETQYF

V gene: TRBV12-3/TRBV12-4
clone size: -
D gene: -
J gene: TRBJ2-7
CDR3 DNA: TGTGCCAGCAGTTTAGTGGGGGCCAACGAGCAGTACTTC
CDR3 protein: CASSLVGANEQYF

V gene: TRBV29-1
clone size: -
D gene: -
J gene: TRBJ1-1
CDR3 DNA: TGCAGCGTTGAGGGTAAGACCGGGGCGCGCACTGAAGCTTTCTTT
CDR3 protein: CSVEGKTGARTEAFF

V gene: TRBV6-1
clone size: -
D gene: -
J gene: TRBJ1-4
CDR3 DNA: TGTGCCAGCAGTGACAGGGGAGCTAATGAAAAACTGTTTTTT
CDR3 protein: CASSDRGANEKLFF

V gene: TRBV9
clone size: -
D gene: -
J gene: TRBJ1-3
CDR3 DNA: TGTGCCAGCAGCGTAGTCGGAAACACCATATATTTT
CDR3 protein: CASSVVGNTIYF

V gene: TRBV6-5
clone size: -
D gene: TRBD1
J gene: TRBJ1-6
CDR3 DNA: TGTGCCAGCAGTTATGGACAGGGGGATTCACCCCTCCACTTT
CDR3 protein: CASSYGQGDSPLHF

V gene: TRBV27
clone size: once
D gene: TRBD2
J gene: TRBJ2-1
CDR3 DNA: TGTGCCAGCAGTTTCCAAGGCCAAGCGGGGGGCGGGAATGAGCAGTTCTTC
CDR3 protein: CASSFQGQAGGGNEQFF

V gene: TRBV6-2/TRBV6-3
clone size: -
D gene: TRBD2
J gene: TRBJ2-5
CDR3 DNA: TGTGCCAGCAGTCAAGGACTAGCGGGAGTCGAGACCCAGTACTTC
CDR3 protein: CASSQGLAGVETQYF

V gene: TRBV13
clone size: -
D gene: -
J gene: TRBJ2-5
CDR3 DNA: TGTGCCAGCAGCTTAGTAGGAGAACAAGAGACCCAGTACTTC
CDR3 protein: CASSLVGEQETQYF

V gene: TRBV4-1
clone size: -
D gene: -
J gene: TRBJ1-5
CDR3 DNA: TGCGCCAGCAGCCTCCTCTGGGGGTCCAATCAGCCCCAGCATTTT
CDR3 protein: CASSLLWGSNQPQHF

V gene: TRBV14
clone size: -
D gene: -
J gene: TRBJ2-3
CDR3 DNA: TGTGCCAGCAGCCGCATCAGAAGAGAGGGCACAGATACGCAGTATTTT
CDR3 protein: CASSRIRREGTDTQYF

V gene: TRBV28
clone size: -
D gene: TRBD1
J gene: TRBJ1-5
CDR3 DNA: TGTGCCAGCAGTCTTGGACAGGGCAGGCAGCCCCAGCATTTT
CDR3 protein: CASSLGQGRQPQHF

V gene: TRBV27
clone size: -
D gene: -
J gene: TRBJ1-6
CDR3 DNA: TGTGCCAGCAGTTTATCCTATAATTCACCCCTCCACTTT
CDR3 protein: CASSLSYNSPLHF

V gene: TRBV19
clone size: once
D gene: -
J gene: TRBJ2-7
CDR3 DNA: TGTGCCAGTAGTGTTCAGGCGGCCTACTACGAGCAGTACTTC
CDR3 protein: CASSVQAAYYEQYF

V gene: TRBV7-9
clone size: -
D gene: -
J gene: TRBJ2-7
CDR3 DNA: TGTGCCAGCAGCAACACAGGGCCCGCCGAGCAGTACTTC
CDR3 protein: CASSNTGPAEQYF

V gene: TRBV19
clone size: once
D gene: TRBD1
J gene: TRBJ1-2
CDR3 DNA: TGTGCCAGTCAACAGGGGGCTAACTATGGCTACACCTTC
CDR3 protein: CASQQGANYGYTF

V gene: TRBV28
clone size: -
D gene: TRBD1
J gene: TRBJ1-5
CDR3 DNA: TGTGCCAGCAGTGGGACAGGTATTCAGCCCCAGCATTTT
CDR3 protein: CASSGTGIQPQHF

V gene: TRBV28
clone size: -
D gene: -
J gene: TRBJ1-2
CDR3 DNA: TGTGCGCTCCGGAGGGATGATTATGGCTACACCTTC
CDR3 protein: CALRRDDYGYTF

V gene: TRBV10-3
clone size: -
D gene: -
J gene: TRBJ2-3
CDR3 DNA: TGTGCCATCAGCTCGGGACAAATCACAGATACGCAGTATTTT
CDR3 protein: CAISSGQITDTQYF

V gene: TRBV18
clone size: once
D gene: TRBD2
J gene: TRBJ2-5
CDR3 DNA: TGTGCCAGCTCACCACTAGCGGGATCCATGCGGGAGACCCAGTACTTC
CDR3 protein: CASSPLAGSMRETQYF

V gene: TRBV18
clone size: -
D gene: TRBD2
J gene: TRBJ2-7
CDR3 DNA: TGTGCCAGCTCACCACGCGGGACTAGCGTTGCCTACGAGCAGTACTTC
CDR3 protein: CASSPRGTSVAYEQYF

V gene: TRBV18
clone size: -
D gene: TRBD1
J gene: TRBJ2-7
CDR3 DNA: TGTGCCAGCTCACTTTGGGCCCCGGACAGGGAAGTTCCCTACGAGCAGTACTTC
CDR3 protein: CASSLWAPDREVPYEQYF

V gene: TRBV27
clone size: -
D gene: TRBD1
J gene: TRBJ1-1
CDR3 DNA: TGTGCCAGCAGACAGGGGATGAACACTGAAGCTTTCTTT
CDR3 protein: CASRQGMNTEAFF

V gene: TRBV6-1
clone size: -
D gene: -
J gene: TRBJ2-2
CDR3 DNA: TGTGCCAGCAGTGCTCGCCCTTTAGTAGGGATGAACACCGGGGAGCTGTTTTTT
CDR3 protein: CASSARPLVGMNTGELFF

V gene: TRBV4-1
clone size: -
D gene: -
J gene: TRBJ2-1
CDR3 DNA: TGCGCCAGCAGCCAAGGAACTTTTTTCCGTAATGAGCAGTTCTTC
CDR3 protein: CASSQGTFFRNEQFF

V gene: TRBV9
clone size: few
D gene: -
J gene: TRBJ2-2
CDR3 DNA: TGTGCCAGCAGCGTAGCGTCAGGTCAAAACACCGGGGAGCTGTTTTTT
CDR3 protein: CASSVASGQNTGELFF

V gene: TRBV10-3
clone size: once
D gene: -
J gene: TRBJ2-7
CDR3 DNA: TGTGCCATCAGTGAAACTAGAAGCTCCTACGAGCAGTACTTC
CDR3 protein: CAISETRSSYEQYF

V gene: TRBV11-2
clone size: -
D gene: -
J gene: TRBJ1-1
CDR3 DNA: TGTGCCAGCAGCTTTTCAGTGAACACTGAAGCTTTCTTT
CDR3 protein: CASSFSVNTEAFF

V gene: TRBV6-6
clone size: few
D gene: TRBD1
J gene: TRBJ1-2
CDR3 DNA: TGTGCCAGCAGTTTGACAGGGGTCGGCTATGGCTACACCTTC
CDR3 protein: CASSLTGVGYGYTF

V gene: TRBV29-1
clone size: -
D gene: TRBD1
J gene: TRBJ2-7
CDR3 DNA: TGCAGCGCAGGAGGGACAGGGAACGAGCAGTACTTC
CDR3 protein: CSAGGTGNEQYF

V gene: TRBV28
clone size: -
D gene: TRBD1
J gene: TRBJ1-2
CDR3 DNA: TGTGCCAGCAGTCCCGAGACAGGGGGCCTATTAGCTAACTATGGCTACACCTTC
CDR3 protein: CASSPETGGLLANYGYTF